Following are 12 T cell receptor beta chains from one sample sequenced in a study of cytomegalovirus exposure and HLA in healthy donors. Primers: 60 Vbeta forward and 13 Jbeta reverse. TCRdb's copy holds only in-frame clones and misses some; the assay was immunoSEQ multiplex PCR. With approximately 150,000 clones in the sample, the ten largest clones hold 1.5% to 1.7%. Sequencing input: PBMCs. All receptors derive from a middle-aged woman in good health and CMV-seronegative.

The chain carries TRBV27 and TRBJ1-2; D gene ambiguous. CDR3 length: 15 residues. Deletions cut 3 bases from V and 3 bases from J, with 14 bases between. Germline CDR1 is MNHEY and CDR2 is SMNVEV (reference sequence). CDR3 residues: CASSFSAAPDYGYTF. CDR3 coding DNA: TGTGCCAGCAGTTTTTCTGCCGCACCGGACTATGGCTACACCTTC.

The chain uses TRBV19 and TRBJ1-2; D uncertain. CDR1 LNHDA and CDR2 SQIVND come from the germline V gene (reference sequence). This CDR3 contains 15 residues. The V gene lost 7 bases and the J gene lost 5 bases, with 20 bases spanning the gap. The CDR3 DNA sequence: TGTGCCAGTACCTATACCGCCGCGCTTACTTATGGCTACACCTTC. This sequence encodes CASTYTAALTYGYTF. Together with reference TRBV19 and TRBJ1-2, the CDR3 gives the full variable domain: DGGITQSPKYLFRKEGQNVTLSCEQNLNHDAMYWYRQDPGQGLRLIYYSQIVNDFQKGDIAEGYSVSREKKESFPLTVTSAQKNPTAFYLCASTYTAALTYGYTFGSGTRLTVV.

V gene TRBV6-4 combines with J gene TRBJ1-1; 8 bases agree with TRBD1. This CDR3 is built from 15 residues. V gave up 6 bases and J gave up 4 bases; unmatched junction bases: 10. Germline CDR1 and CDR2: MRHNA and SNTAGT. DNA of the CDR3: TGTGCCAGCAGGCAGGGGGCGGGGACGGGCACTGAAGCTTTCTTT. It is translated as CASRQGAGTGTEAFF.

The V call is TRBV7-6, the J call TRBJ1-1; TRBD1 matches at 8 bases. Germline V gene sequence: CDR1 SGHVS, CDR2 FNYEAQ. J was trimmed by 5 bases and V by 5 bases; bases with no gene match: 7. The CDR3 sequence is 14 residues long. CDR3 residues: CASSSRQGLTEAFF. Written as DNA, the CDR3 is TGTGCCAGCAGCAGTAGACAGGGGTTAACTGAAGCTTTCTTT.

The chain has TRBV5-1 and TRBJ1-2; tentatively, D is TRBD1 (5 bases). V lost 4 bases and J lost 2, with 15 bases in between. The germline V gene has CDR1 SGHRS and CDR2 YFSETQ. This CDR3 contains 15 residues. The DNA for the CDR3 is TGCGCCAGCAGCCTGGGAGACAGTATCAACTATGGCTACACCTTC. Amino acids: CASSLGDSINYGYTF.

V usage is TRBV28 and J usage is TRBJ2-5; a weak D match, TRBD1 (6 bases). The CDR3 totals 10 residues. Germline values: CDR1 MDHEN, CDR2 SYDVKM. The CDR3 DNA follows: TGTGGGACAGAACAAGAGACCCAGTACTTC. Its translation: CGTEQETQYF.

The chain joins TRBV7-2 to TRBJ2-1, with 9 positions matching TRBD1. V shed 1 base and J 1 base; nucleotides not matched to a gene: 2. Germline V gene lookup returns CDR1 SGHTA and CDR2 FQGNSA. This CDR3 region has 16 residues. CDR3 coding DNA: TGTGCCAGCAGCTTAGATGGGACAGGGTCCTACAATGAGCAGTTCTTC. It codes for CASSLDGTGSYNEQFF. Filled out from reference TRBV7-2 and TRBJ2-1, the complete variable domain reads GAGVSQSPSNKVTEKGKDVELRCDPISGHTALYWYRQSLGQGLEFLIYFQGNSAPDKSGLPSDRFSAERTGGSVSTLTIQRTQQEDSAVYLCASSLDGTGSYNEQFFGPGTRLTVL.

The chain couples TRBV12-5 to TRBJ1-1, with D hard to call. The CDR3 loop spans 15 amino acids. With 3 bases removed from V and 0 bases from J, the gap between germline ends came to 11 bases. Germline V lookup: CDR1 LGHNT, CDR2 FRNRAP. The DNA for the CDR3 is TGTGCTAGTGGTTTTGGTACAGAGTTGAACACTGAAGCTTTCTTT. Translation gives CASGFGTELNTEAFF.

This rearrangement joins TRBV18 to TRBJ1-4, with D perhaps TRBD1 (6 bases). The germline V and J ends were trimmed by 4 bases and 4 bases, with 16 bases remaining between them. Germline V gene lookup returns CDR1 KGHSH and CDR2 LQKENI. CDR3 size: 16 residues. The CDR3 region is CASSRLQGIRNEKLFF. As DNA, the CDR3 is TGTGCCAGCTCACGTTTACAGGGCATCCGTAATGAAAAACTGTTTTTT.

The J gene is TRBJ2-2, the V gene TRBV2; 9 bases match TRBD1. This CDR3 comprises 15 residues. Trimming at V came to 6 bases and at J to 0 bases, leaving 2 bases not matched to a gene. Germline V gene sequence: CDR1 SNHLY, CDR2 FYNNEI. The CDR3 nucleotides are TGTGCCAGCAGCGGACAGGGGTCGAACACCGGGGAGCTGTTTTTT. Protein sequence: CASSGQGSNTGELFF.

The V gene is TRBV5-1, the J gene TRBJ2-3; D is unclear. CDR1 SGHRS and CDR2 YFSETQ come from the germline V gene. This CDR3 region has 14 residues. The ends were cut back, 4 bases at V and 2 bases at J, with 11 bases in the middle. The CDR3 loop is CASSQNGDTDTQYF. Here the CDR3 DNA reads TGCGCCAGCAGCCAGAACGGAGACACAGATACGCAGTATTTT.

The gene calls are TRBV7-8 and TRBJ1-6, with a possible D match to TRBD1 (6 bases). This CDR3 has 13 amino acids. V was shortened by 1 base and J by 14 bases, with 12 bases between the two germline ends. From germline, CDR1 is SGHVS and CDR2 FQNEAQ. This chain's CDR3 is CASSLERGKALHF. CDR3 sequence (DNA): TGTGCCAGCAGCTTAGAAAGGGGGAAGGCCCTCCACTTT.